This entry lists 10 T cell receptor beta chains sequenced from one sample in a study of T cell responses to AZD1222 COVID-19 vaccine (dated by TCRdb to the early 2020s). The library was generated by the immunoSEQ multiplex PCR assay. This immuneACCESS table, as held by TCRdb, lists in-frame sequences with V and J called but not all clones. Of the missing ones, under half trace to an unresolved V gene in checked studies; the others have no known cause. The sample has roughly 100,000 clones on record, approximately 84% of them singletons. The top ten constitute 13% to 15% of the sample. The time point label here, explained by the study, means: about 28 days (+/-7) after the second vaccine dose. The sequencing here drew on peripheral blood, taken 28 days after the second AZD1222 dose. The receptors were gathered from an adult who received the AZD1222 COVID-19 vaccine.

This rearrangement joins TRBV7-9 to TRBJ2-6, with unresolved D. The CDR3 consists of 17 residues. Looked up from germline, CDR1 is SEHNR and CDR2 is FQNEAQ (reference sequence). V was trimmed by 4 bases and J by 0 bases, leaving 13 bases between them. CDR3 sequence reads: CASSSVQQTSGANVLTF. The DNA of the CDR3 is TGTGCCAGCAGCTCCGTTCAACAGACCTCTGGGGCCAACGTCCTGACTTTC.

The gene calls are TRBV6-2 or TRBV6-3 and TRBJ2-7; D might be TRBD1 (6 bases). Trimming took off 0 bases at V and 3 bases at J, with 9 bases between the two ends. The CDR3 consists of 14 residues. Germline assignment: CDR1 MNHEY and CDR2 SVGEGT. DNA for the CDR3: TGTGCCAGCAGTTACTCCGGGACAATCTACGAGCAGTACTTC. Encoded protein: CASSYSGTIYEQYF.

V and J are TRBV19 and TRBJ2-3; 8 nucleotides agree with TRBD2. There are 16 residues in the CDR3. Germline CDR1 LNHDA, CDR2 SQIVND (reference sequence). J gave up 4 bases and V 5 bases, and 11 bases lay outside the gene matches. The CDR3 DNA sequence: TGTGCCAGTAGTTTGACTAGCGTCTCACGGGCAGATACGCAGTATTTT. The encoded protein is CASSLTSVSRADTQYF.

The chain links TRBV19 to TRBJ1-3; no definite D call. The CDR3 contains 13 residues. CDR1 is LNHDA and CDR2 is SQIVND in the germline V gene (reference sequence). V was pared by 6 bases and J by 8 bases, with 14 bases between. The CDR3 is CASRIAGRDTIYF. CDR3 sequence (DNA): TGTGCCAGTAGAATTGCGGGTAGAGACACCATATATTTT.

This clone was seen just once. The rearrangement links TRBV18 to TRBJ1-3; D ambiguous. This CDR3 spans 13 amino acids. CDR1 and CDR2 (germline): KGHSH, LQKENI. Trimming took off 2 bases at V and 4 bases at J, with 6 bases between the two ends. The CDR3 loop is CASSPTEGNTIYF. The CDR3 nucleotides are TGTGCCAGCTCACCAACCGAGGGAAACACCATATATTTT.

The V and J genes are TRBV6-5 and TRBJ1-2, with D maybe TRBD1 (5 bases). The CDR3 is made up of 15 amino acids. Germline V CDR1 and CDR2: MNHEY, SVGAGI. Trimming took 5 bases from V and 5 from J, leaving 18 bases between them. The CDR3: CASSRGARGDYGYTF. CDR3 in DNA: TGTGCCAGCAGTCGAGGGGCCCGAGGGGATTATGGCTACACCTTC.

V gene TRBV19 combines with J gene TRBJ2-2, with 8 bases lining up with TRBD2. V lost 6 bases, J lost 0 bases, and 3 bases stayed unmatched. The CDR3 extends over 15 amino acids. Per germline, CDR1 LNHDA and CDR2 SQIVND (reference sequence). The CDR3 region has the DNA TGTGCCAGTAGGGTAGCGGGAACGAACACCGGGGAGCTGTTTTTT. Encoded protein: CASRVAGTNTGELFF.

This rearrangement joins TRBV5-5 to TRBJ2-7; 10 bases map to TRBD1. Germline V gives CDR1 SGHKS, CDR2 YYEKEE (reference sequence). The CDR3 spans 16 residues. Trimming removed 0 bases from V and 3 bases from J; junction bases left unmatched: 6. The chain's CDR3 is CASSLVGGQGFYEQYF. Written as DNA, the CDR3 is TGTGCCAGCAGCTTGGTGGGGGGACAGGGGTTCTACGAGCAGTACTTC. The variable domain in full, with the rest retrieved from reference TRBV5-5 and TRBJ2-7, is DAGVTQSPTHLIKTRGQQVTLRCSPISGHKSVSWYQQVLGQGPQFIFQYYEKEERGRGNFPDRFSARQFPNYSSELNVNALLLGDSALYLCASSLVGGQGFYEQYFGPGTRLTVT.

The chain employs TRBV10-3 and TRBJ1-5; a possible D gene is TRBD1 (5 bases). Germline loops: CDR1 ENHRY, CDR2 SYGVKD. The CDR3 has 14 residues. Trimming removed 8 bases at V and 5 bases at J, with 16 bases between. The CDR3 protein is CAIFSGVPYQPQHF. The DNA of the CDR3 is TGTGCCATCTTCTCGGGGGTCCCCTATCAGCCCCAGCATTTT.

The chain has TRBV11-3 and TRBJ1-1, with a possible D match to TRBD1 (6 bases). The CDR3 is 13 residues long. V dropped 5 bases and J dropped 6 bases, with 13 bases sitting between them. CDR1 and CDR2 from the germline V gene are SGHNT and YENEEA. The CDR3 protein is CASSLEGGAEAFF. Here the CDR3 DNA reads TGTGCCAGCAGCCTCGAAGGGGGGGCTGAAGCTTTCTTT.